This T cell receptor beta chain stems from a study of blood T cell repertoires in COVID-19. Produced via immunoSEQ multiplex PCR; TCRdb's table is partial and in-frame only. The sample has some 230,000 clones; more than 80% are singletons. Trimming removed 6 bases from V and 4 bases from J; junction bases left unmatched: 8. Germline V gene data show CDR1 as MNHEY and CDR2 as SMNVEV (reference sequence). The CDR3 totals 15 residues. This clone occurred once. This clonotype was obtained from a man aged 25-40 years who had recovered from COVID-19. Sequencing was performed on peripheral blood. The chain uses TRBV27 and TRBJ2-5; 10 bases map to TRBD1. CDR3 coding DNA: TGTGCCAGCAGCACCCGGGACAGGGGCAGAGAGACCCAGTACTTC. It specifies CASSTRDRGRETQYF.